The 15 T cell receptor beta chains given below trace back to one sample, sequenced in a study of neurological immune-mediated disorders. Time point specified: technical triplicate 2. In TCRdb, the 5' RACE reads were re-called with MiXCR into one record per CDR3 protein. Seen here are under 65,000 distinct CDR3 sequences, around 24% observed once, and the top ten hold about 4.5%. Sequenced material: PBMCs. These receptor sequences come from a man between 60 and 70 years old with HTLV-1-associated myelopathy (HAM/TSP).

V and J are TRBV5-1 and TRBJ2-5, with D possibly TRBD2 on 5 matching bases. Germline lookup yields CDR1 SGHRS and CDR2 YFSETQ. V lost 4 bases and J lost 5, with 12 bases in between. The CDR3 runs to 13 residues. The CDR3 loop reads CASSASLLETQYF. CDR3 nucleotide sequence: TGCGCCAGCAGCGCTAGCTTACTGGAGACCCAGTACTTC.

This clonotype was detected many times. CDR3 in amino acids: CASSLFKLSYEQYF. In DNA, the CDR3 is TGTGCCAGCAGTTTATTCAAACTCTCCTACGAGCAGTACTTC. This chain links TRBV28 with TRBJ2-7; no reliable D call. Trimming pared 1 base from V and 0 bases from J, leaving 7 bases between. CDR3 length: 14 amino acids. Germline V CDR1 and CDR2: MDHEN, SYDVKM.

This clonotype appeared many times. The chain links TRBV20-1 to TRBJ2-2; possibly TRBD2 for D (6 bases). Per the germline V gene, CDR1 is DFQATT and CDR2 is SNEGSKA (reference sequence). The CDR3 covers 14 residues. V shed 5 bases and J shed 1 base, with 11 bases lying between them. The CDR3 sequence: CSAQPGRNTGELFF. The CDR3, as DNA: TGCAGTGCTCAGCCCGGGAGGAACACCGGGGAGCTGTTTTTT.

This clonotype was recorded at least ten times. The chain couples TRBV11-1 to TRBJ2-1, with 9 positions matching TRBD1. Per the germline V gene, CDR1 is SGHAT and CDR2 is FQDESV (reference sequence). The CDR3 spans 16 residues. Trimming at V came to 5 bases and at J to 2 bases, leaving 7 bases not matched to a gene. Here the CDR3 DNA reads TGTGCCAGCAGCGTGACAGGGGGGCCTACCTACAATGAGCAGTTCTTC. This encodes CASSVTGGPTYNEQFF.

As concerns this clonotype: No DNA is shown, since the ends of the CDR3 on it are uncertain; the CDR3 is the one TCRdb lists. V is TRBV20-1 and J is TRBJ2-5; the tabulated D call, TRBD2, remains unverified against the DNA. The CDR3 spans 18 residues, counting both ends. Germline CDR1 is DFQATT and CDR2 is SNEGSKA (reference sequence). The CDR3 is CSFYICSASRTGGKTQYF.

This clonotype came up many times. V usage is TRBV10-1 and J usage is TRBJ2-7; D might be TRBD2 (6 bases). Germline lookup yields CDR1 WNHNN and CDR2 SYGVQD (reference sequence). The CDR3 has 15 residues. V was clipped by 2 bases and J by 0 bases, with 11 bases between them. CDR3 region: CASSEGRDVSYEQYF. CDR3 sequence (DNA): TGCGCCAGCAGTGAGGGGCGGGATGTCTCCTACGAGCAGTACTTC.

Many counts were recorded for this clonotype. The rearrangement joins TRBV14 to TRBJ2-7, with D perhaps TRBD2 (5 bases). The V gene lost 1 base and the J gene lost 0 bases, with 10 bases spanning the gap. CDR1 is SGHDN and CDR2 is FVKESK in the germline V gene. This CDR3 comprises 15 residues. This chain's CDR3 is CASSQGLFSSYEQYF. As DNA, the CDR3 is TGTGCCAGCAGCCAAGGACTATTCAGCTCCTACGAGCAGTACTTC.

The sample holds many counts of this clonotype. The chain carries TRBV20-1 and TRBJ2-1; 7 bases fit TRBD2. This CDR3 contains 14 residues. The germline CDR1 and CDR2 sequences are DFQATT and SNEGSKA (reference sequence). The CDR3 DNA follows: TGCAGCGCCACGGATAGCGGGCTATACAATGAGCAGTTCTTC. This gives the protein CSATDSGLYNEQFF.

This clonotype has ten or more counts. The V call is TRBV24-1, the J call TRBJ2-1, with D perhaps matching TRBD1 (6 bases). Deletions cut 2 bases from V and 4 bases from J, with 14 bases between. CDR3 length: 16 amino acids. Per the germline V gene, CDR1 is KGHDR and CDR2 is SFDVKD. The CDR3 DNA reads TGTGCCACCAGTGATTCCGACAAGGGGGTTTACAATGAGCAGTTCTTC. This translates into CATSDSDKGVYNEQFF.

The chain employs TRBV15 and TRBJ1-1, with D possibly being TRBD1 (5 bases). This CDR3 has 15 residues. Trimming pared 3 bases from V and 2 bases from J, leaving 13 bases between. Germline CDR1 and CDR2: LNHNV and YYDKDF (reference sequence). Here the CDR3 DNA reads TGTGCCACCAGCAGCGACAGCCGGATTAACACTGAAGCTTTCTTT. Its protein is CATSSDSRINTEAFF.

The table lists this clonotype with many counts. This sequence joins TRBV28 and TRBJ2-5, with D perhaps matching TRBD1 (9 bases). The CDR3 is made up of 15 amino acids. In germline, CDR1 is MDHEN, CDR2 SYDVKM. V was cut by 5 bases and J by 5 bases, with 18 bases left in between. In DNA, the CDR3 is TGTGCCAGCAGTCGGGGGGGACAGGGTACGGAGACCCAGTACTTC. This codes for CASSRGGQGTETQYF.

This clonotype was recorded a few times. The rearrangement links TRBV4-3 to TRBJ2-3; 8 bases agree with TRBD2. The V gene's germline CDR1 is LGHNA and CDR2 YSLEER. The CDR3 is 15 amino acids. Losses at the gene ends were 4 bases for V and 5 bases for J; bases not matched to a gene: 8. CDR3 sequence reads: CASSPRLAMGDTQYF. CDR3 DNA: TGCGCCAGCAGCCCCCGACTAGCGATGGGAGATACGCAGTATTTT.

This clonotype was counted at least ten times. The chain combines TRBV20-1 with TRBJ2-5, with D perhaps given as TRBD1 or TRBD2 (5 bases each). V was trimmed by 6 bases and J by 5 bases, leaving 16 bases between them. Germline loops: CDR1 DFQATT, CDR2 SNEGSKA (reference sequence). This CDR3 comprises 13 residues. The CDR3 DNA follows: TGCAGTGCCGGCGGACGGGGCCGGGAGACCCAGTACTTC. Its protein product is CSAGGRGRETQYF.

This clonotype was observed at least ten times. The rearrangement uses TRBV5-1 and TRBJ1-1; TRBD1 matches at 9 bases. After removal of 1 base from V and 5 bases from J, the junction contained 6 bases not matched to a gene. Germline CDR1 SGHRS, CDR2 YFSETQ. This CDR3 contains 15 residues. CDR3 DNA sequence: TGCGCCAGCAGCTTGTGGGGACAGGGAGAGACTGAAGCTTTCTTT. Translated: CASSLWGQGETEAFF. The variable domain in full, completed from reference TRBV5-1 and TRBJ1-1, reads KAGVTQTPRYLIKTRGQQVTLSCSPISGHRSVSWYQQTPGQGLQFLFEYFSETQRNKGNFPGRFSGRQFSNSRSEMNVSTLELGDSALYLCASSLWGQGETEAFFGQGTRLTVV.

The V call is TRBV3-1, the J call TRBJ2-7; 7 bases align to TRBD2. From germline, CDR1 is LGHDT and CDR2 YNNKEL (reference sequence). CDR3 length: 14 amino acids. Germline trimming cut 8 bases from V and 4 bases from J; bases unmatched to any gene: 11. CDR3 nucleotide sequence: TGTGCCAGCTTTAGCGGGTTTGAATCATACGAGCAGTACTTC. This translates into CASFSGFESYEQYF.